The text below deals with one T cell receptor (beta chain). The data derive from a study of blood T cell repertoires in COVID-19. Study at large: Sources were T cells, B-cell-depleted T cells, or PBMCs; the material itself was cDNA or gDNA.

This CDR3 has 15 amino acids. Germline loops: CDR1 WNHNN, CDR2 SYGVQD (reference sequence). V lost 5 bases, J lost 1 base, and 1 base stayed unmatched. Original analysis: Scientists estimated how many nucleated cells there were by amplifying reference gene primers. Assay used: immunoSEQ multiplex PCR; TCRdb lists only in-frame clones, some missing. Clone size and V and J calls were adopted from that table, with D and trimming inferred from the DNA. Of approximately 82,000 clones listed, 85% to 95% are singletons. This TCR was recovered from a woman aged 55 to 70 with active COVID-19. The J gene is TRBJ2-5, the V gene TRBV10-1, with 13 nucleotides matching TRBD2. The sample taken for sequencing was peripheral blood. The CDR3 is CASSRLAGGQETQYF. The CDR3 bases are TGCGCCAGCAGTCGACTAGCGGGAGGCCAAGAGACCCAGTACTTC.